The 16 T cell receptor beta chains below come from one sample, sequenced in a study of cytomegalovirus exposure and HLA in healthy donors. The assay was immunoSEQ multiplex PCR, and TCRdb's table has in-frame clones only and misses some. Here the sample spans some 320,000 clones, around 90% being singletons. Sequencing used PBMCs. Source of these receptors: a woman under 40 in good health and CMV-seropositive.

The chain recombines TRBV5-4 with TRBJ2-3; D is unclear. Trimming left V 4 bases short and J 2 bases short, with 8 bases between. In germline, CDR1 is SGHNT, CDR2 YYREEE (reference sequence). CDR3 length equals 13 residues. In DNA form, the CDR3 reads TGTGCCAGCAGCAAAAAAACCACAGATACGCAGTATTTT. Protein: CASSKKTTDTQYF.

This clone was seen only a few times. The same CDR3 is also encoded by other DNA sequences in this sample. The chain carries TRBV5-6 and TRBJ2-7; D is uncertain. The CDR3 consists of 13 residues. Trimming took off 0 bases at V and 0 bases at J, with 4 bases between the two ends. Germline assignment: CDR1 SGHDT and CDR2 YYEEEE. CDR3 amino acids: CASSLGSSYEQYF. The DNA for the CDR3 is TGTGCCAGCAGCTTGGGAAGCTCCTACGAGCAGTACTTC.

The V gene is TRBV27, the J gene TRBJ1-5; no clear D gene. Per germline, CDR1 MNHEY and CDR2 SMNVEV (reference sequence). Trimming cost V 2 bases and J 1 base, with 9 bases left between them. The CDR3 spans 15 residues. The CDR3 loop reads CASSLAGISNQPQHF. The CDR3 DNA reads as TGTGCCAGCAGTTTAGCGGGGATAAGCAATCAGCCCCAGCATTTT.

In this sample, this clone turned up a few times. Written as DNA, the CDR3 is TGTGCCTGGAGAGTGAGGGGTGACACTGAAGCTTTCTTT. It specifies CAWRVRGDTEAFF. The rearrangement joins TRBV30 to TRBJ1-1; D is possibly TRBD1 (5 bases). Deletions cut 3 bases from V and 3 bases from J, with 11 bases between. This CDR3 spans 13 amino acids. CDR1 and CDR2 (germline): GTSNPN, SVGIG (reference sequence).

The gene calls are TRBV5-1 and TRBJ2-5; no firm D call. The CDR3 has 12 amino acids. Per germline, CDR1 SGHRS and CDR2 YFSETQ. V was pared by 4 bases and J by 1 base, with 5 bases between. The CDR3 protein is CASSRTQETQYF. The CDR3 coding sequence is TGCGCCAGCAGCCGTACCCAAGAGACCCAGTACTTC.

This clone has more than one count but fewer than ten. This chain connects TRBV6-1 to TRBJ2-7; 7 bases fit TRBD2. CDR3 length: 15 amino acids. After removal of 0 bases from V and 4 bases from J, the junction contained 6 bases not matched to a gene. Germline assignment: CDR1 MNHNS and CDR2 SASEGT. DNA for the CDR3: TGTGCCAGCAGTGAAGCGGCGGGAGAGGGATACGAGCAGTACTTC. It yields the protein CASSEAAGEGYEQYF.

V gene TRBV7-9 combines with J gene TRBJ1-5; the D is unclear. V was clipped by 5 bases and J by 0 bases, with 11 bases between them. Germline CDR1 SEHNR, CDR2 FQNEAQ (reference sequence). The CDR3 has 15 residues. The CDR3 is CASSPEAYSNQPQHF. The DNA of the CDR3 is TGTGCCAGCAGCCCCGAGGCTTATAGCAATCAGCCCCAGCATTTT. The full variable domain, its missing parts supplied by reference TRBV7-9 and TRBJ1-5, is DTGVSQNPRHKITKRGQNVTFRCDPISEHNRLYWYRQTLGQGPEFLTYFQNEAQLEKSRLLSDRFSAERPKGSFSTLEIQRTEQGDSAMYLCASSPEAYSNQPQHFGDGTRLSIL.

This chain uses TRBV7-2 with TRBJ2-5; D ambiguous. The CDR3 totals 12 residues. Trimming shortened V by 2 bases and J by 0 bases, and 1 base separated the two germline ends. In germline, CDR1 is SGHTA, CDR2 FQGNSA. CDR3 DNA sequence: TGTGCCAGCAGCTTATACCAAGAGACCCAGTACTTC. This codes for CASSLYQETQYF.

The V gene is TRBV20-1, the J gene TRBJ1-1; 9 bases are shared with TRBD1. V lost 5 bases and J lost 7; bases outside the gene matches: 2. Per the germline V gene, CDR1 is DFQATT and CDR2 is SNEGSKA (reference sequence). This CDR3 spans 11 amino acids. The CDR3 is CSADRGVEAFF. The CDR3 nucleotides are TGCAGTGCTGACAGGGGGGTTGAAGCTTTCTTT.

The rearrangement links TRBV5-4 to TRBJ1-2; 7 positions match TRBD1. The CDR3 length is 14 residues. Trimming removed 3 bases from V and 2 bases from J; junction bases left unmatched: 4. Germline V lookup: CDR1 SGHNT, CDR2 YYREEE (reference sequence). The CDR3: CASSWDSQNYGYTF. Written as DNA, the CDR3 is TGTGCCAGCAGCTGGGACAGCCAAAACTATGGCTACACCTTC.

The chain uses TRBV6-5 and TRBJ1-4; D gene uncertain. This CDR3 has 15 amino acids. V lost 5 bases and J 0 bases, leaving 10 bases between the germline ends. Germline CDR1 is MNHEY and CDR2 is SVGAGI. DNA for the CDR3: TGTGCCAGCAGTAAAGGAAAAGCAACTAATGAAAAACTGTTTTTT. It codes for CASSKGKATNEKLFF.

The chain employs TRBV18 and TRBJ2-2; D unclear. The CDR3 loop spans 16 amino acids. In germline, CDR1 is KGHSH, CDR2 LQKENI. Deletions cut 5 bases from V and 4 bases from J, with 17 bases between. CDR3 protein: CASSDHRMGITGELFF. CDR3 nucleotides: TGTGCCAGCTCAGACCACAGAATGGGGATCACCGGGGAGCTGTTTTTT.

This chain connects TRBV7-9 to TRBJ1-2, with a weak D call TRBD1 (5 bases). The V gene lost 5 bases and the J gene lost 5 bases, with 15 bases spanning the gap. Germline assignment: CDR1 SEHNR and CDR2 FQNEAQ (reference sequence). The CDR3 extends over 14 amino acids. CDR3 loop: CASSIDSGHYGYTF. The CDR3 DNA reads TGTGCCAGCAGCATCGACAGTGGTCATTATGGCTACACCTTC.

CDR3 region: CASSAGQLYEQYF. CDR3 bases: TGTGCCAGTAGTGCGGGACAGCTCTACGAGCAGTACTTC. The rearrangement joins TRBV19 to TRBJ2-7; maybe TRBD1 (7 bases). Trimming shortened V by 5 bases and J by 3 bases, and 11 bases separated the two germline ends. The germline V gene encodes CDR1 LNHDA and CDR2 SQIVND (reference sequence). The CDR3 runs to 13 residues.

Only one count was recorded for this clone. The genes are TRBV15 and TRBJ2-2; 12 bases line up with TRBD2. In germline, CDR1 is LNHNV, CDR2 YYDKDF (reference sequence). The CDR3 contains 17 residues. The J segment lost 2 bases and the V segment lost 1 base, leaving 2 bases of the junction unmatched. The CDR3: CATSRGTSGVNTGELFF. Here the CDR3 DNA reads TGTGCCACCAGCAGAGGGACTAGCGGGGTCAACACCGGGGAGCTGTTTTTT.

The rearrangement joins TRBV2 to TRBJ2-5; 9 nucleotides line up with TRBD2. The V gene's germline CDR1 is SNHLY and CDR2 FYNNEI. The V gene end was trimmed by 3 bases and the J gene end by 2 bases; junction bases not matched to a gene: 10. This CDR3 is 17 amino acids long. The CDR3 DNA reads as TGTGCCAGCAGTGACCCATTTAGCGGGGGCCTACAAGAGACCCAGTACTTC. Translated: CASSDPFSGGLQETQYF.